The T cell receptor (beta chain) under discussion was sequenced for a study of blood T cell repertoires in COVID-19. Study-level background: Samples of COVID-19 (acute and convalescent) were obtained from the United States, Italy and Spain. Sample material is recorded as cDNA or gDNA derived from T cells, B-cell-depleted T cells, or PBMCs.

Authors' methods: Nucleated cell number was recorded as an estimate derived from reference gene primer amplification. TCRdb keeps only in-frame clones here, not all; method: immunoSEQ multiplex PCR. V, J and clone size derive from that table, while D and trimming were established from the DNA sequence. Altogether about 200,000 clones are present, 85% to 90% being singletons, with the ten largest covering over 2.5%. V shed 10 bases and J 5 bases; nucleotides not matched to a gene: 13. This CDR3 has 14 amino acids. Germline-derived CDR1 and CDR2 are LNHDA and SQIVND (reference sequence). Sequenced material: peripheral blood. The origin of this receptor is a man between 60 and 70 years old with acute or convalescent COVID-19. V and J are TRBV19 and TRBJ1-2, with 7 bases lining up with TRBD1. DNA for the CDR3: TGTGCCACCGAGGGACAGATCGGGGGATATGGCTACACCTTC. Amino acid sequence: CATEGQIGGYGYTF.